One and the same sample provided the 23 T cell receptor beta chains below, sequenced in a study of blood T cells in healthy people across ages. A second 7 to 11 cycle PCR used barcoded and J-beta primers. MiXCR, applied by TCRdb to the 5' RACE reads, yields one record per CDR3 protein. The table shows 1.4 million to 1.5 million distinct CDR3 sequences, with 42% occurring only once. Sequencing was carried out using blood. The receptors derive from a woman aged 18-35 years in good health.

This clonotype was recorded a few times. The gene calls are TRBV7-2 and TRBJ1-5; D is unresolved. The CDR3 has 17 residues. The V gene lost 5 bases and the J gene lost 0 bases, with 17 bases spanning the gap. Germline V lookup: CDR1 SGHTA, CDR2 FQGNSA. The CDR3: CASSPTAGVYSNQPQHF. DNA for the CDR3: TGTGCCAGCAGCCCTACCGCTGGGGTATATAGCAATCAGCCCCAGCATTTT.

The chain employs TRBV6-2 or TRBV6-3 and TRBJ2-4; perhaps TRBD2 as D (6 bases). The DNA end favors TRBJ2-7, so the J call may be wrong. This CDR3 comprises 14 residues. Germline V gives CDR1 MNHEY, CDR2 SVGEGT. The CDR3 DNA sequence: TGTGCCAGCAGCCTAAACGGGGGAGGATACGAGCAGTACTTC. It codes for CASSLNGGGYEQYF.

The V call is TRBV4-2, the J call TRBJ1-2, with 8 bases lining up with TRBD1. V lost 0 bases and J lost 4; bases outside the gene matches: 4. Germline-derived CDR1 and CDR2 are LGHNA and YNFKEQ. The CDR3 runs to 15 residues. CDR3 sequence: CASSQDGQGLYGYTF. Written as DNA, the CDR3 is TGTGCCAGCAGCCAAGATGGACAGGGTCTCTATGGCTACACCTTC.

V usage is TRBV29-1 and J usage is TRBJ2-7; a possible D gene is TRBD1 (6 bases). This CDR3 comprises 14 residues. Trimming left V 1 base short and J 3 bases short, with 13 bases between. Germline V gene data show CDR1 as SQVTM and CDR2 as ANQGSEA. The CDR3 is CSVEALQGSYEQYF. For the CDR3, the DNA is TGCAGCGTTGAAGCCCTACAGGGTAGCTACGAGCAGTACTTC.

This clonotype was counted only a few times. The rearrangement uses TRBV12-3 or TRBV12-4 and TRBJ2-5, with 8 bases identical to TRBD1. This CDR3 comprises 14 residues. J lost 5 bases, V lost 6 bases, and 8 bases had no gene match. This CDR3 reads CASRPGQGGETQYF. The CDR3 DNA reads TGTGCCAGCAGACCCGGACAGGGCGGCGAGACCCAGTACTTC.

The chain links TRBV7-2 to TRBJ2-1; D remains unclear. Trimming shortened V by 10 bases and J by 8 bases, and 18 bases separated the two germline ends. The germline gives CDR1 SGHTA, CDR2 FQGNSA. This CDR3 has 13 residues. The DNA of the CDR3 is TGTGCCACCCAAAACCAGCTGGGCTATGAGCAGTTCTTC. It codes for CATQNQLGYEQFF.

The chain recombines TRBV3-1 with TRBJ2-1; D might be TRBD2 (6 bases). The germline CDR1 and CDR2 sequences are LGHDT and YNNKEL (reference sequence). Trimming shortened V by 2 bases and J by 15 bases, and 14 bases separated the two germline ends. The CDR3 runs to 12 residues. The CDR3 sequence is CASSQTTSLMFF. CDR3 DNA sequence: TGTGCCAGCAGCCAAACGACTAGTCTTATGTTCTTC.

The genes are TRBV30 and TRBJ2-3, with 10 bases that match TRBD2. The CDR3 is 18 residues long. Unmatched junction bases numbered 9, after V lost 0 bases and J lost 0 bases. Germline V gives CDR1 GTSNPN, CDR2 SVGIG (reference sequence). The CDR3: CAWSVTSSSGGSTDTQYF. The CDR3 DNA follows: TGTGCCTGGAGTGTCACAAGTTCTAGCGGGGGTAGCACAGATACGCAGTATTTT.

The chain has TRBV20-1 and TRBJ2-2; possibly TRBD1 or TRBD2 for D (5 bases each). The CDR3 extends over 15 amino acids. Looked up from germline, CDR1 is DFQATT and CDR2 is SNEGSKA (reference sequence). Trimming left V 0 bases short and J 1 base short, with 9 bases between. As DNA, the CDR3 is TGCAGTGCTAGAGAGGGGGAGAAGAACACCGGGGAGCTGTTTTTT. The encoded protein is CSAREGEKNTGELFF.

The chain couples TRBV12-3 or TRBV12-4 to TRBJ1-2; D not resolved. Trimming pared 6 bases from V and 2 bases from J, leaving 10 bases between. The CDR3 runs to 13 residues. DNA of the CDR3: TGTGCCAGCAGCCGACGGATGAACTATGGCTACACCTTC. Translation gives CASSRRMNYGYTF.

In its sample, this clonotype was seen once. The rearrangement joins TRBV6-1 to TRBJ2-7; D may be TRBD2 (5 bases). The germline V gene has CDR1 MNHNS and CDR2 SASEGT. V lost 1 base, J lost 6 bases, and 19 bases lay in between. This CDR3 spans 16 amino acids. In nucleotides, the CDR3 is TGTGCCAGCAGTGAAGTCGGGGTTCCTCACTGGGGCGAGCAGTACTTC. Translated: CASSEVGVPHWGEQYF.

This clonotype was recorded a few times. This chain links TRBV5-1 with TRBJ1-3; 12 bases line up with TRBD1. Trimming at V came to 4 bases and at J to 4 bases, leaving 3 bases not matched to a gene. The CDR3 length is 15 residues. The germline CDR1 and CDR2 sequences are SGHRS and YFSETQ. CDR3: CASSTGTGGGNTIYF. For the CDR3, the DNA is TGCGCCAGCAGCACCGGGACAGGGGGCGGAAACACCATATATTTT.

A note on this clonotype: A much larger clone lies a single base off, so this may be a read error. The chain is built from TRBV10-3 and TRBJ2-3; the D gene is possibly TRBD2 (6 bases). From germline, CDR1 is ENHRY and CDR2 SYGVKD. V lost 2 bases and J 0 bases, leaving 15 bases between the germline ends. CDR3 length: 17 residues. The CDR3 DNA follows: TGTGCCATCAGTGAGGATACTAGCAGAACTAGCACAGATACGCAGTATTTT. Translation gives CAISEDTSRTSTDTQYF.

This clonotype was seen only a few times. V gene TRBV24-1 combines with J gene TRBJ1-4; TRBD1 matches at 9 bases. V was clipped by 4 bases and J by 1 base; unmatched bases: 3. The CDR3 has 16 amino acids. Per germline, CDR1 KGHDR and CDR2 SFDVKD. The CDR3 DNA sequence: TGTGCCACCAGTGACACGGACAGGGGAACTAATGAAAAACTGTTTTTT. The encoded protein is CATSDTDRGTNEKLFF.

V usage is TRBV12-3 or TRBV12-4 and J usage is TRBJ1-5; TRBD1 is a possible D gene (5 bases). Trimming shortened V by 2 bases and J by 3 bases, and 11 bases separated the two germline ends. CDR3 length: 15 amino acids. The CDR3 here is CASSLLGTNNQPQHF. CDR3 sequence (DNA): TGTGCCAGCAGTTTATTGGGGACCAACAATCAGCCCCAGCATTTT.

The gene calls are TRBV2 and TRBJ2-3; 7 nucleotides align to TRBD1. The CDR3 has 15 amino acids. V lost 6 bases to trimming and J lost 1 base; unmatched junction nucleotides: 7. CDR1 SNHLY and CDR2 FYNNEI come from the germline V gene. CDR3 in DNA: TGTGCCAGCAGAGCCGGACAGGCCCGCACAGATACGCAGTATTTT. Protein: CASRAGQARTDTQYF.

This clonotype was found a few times. The CDR3: CASRAGTDSPLHF. The DNA for the CDR3 is TGCGCCAGCAGGGCCGGGACAGATTCACCCCTCCACTTT. This chain connects TRBV5-1 to TRBJ1-6; TRBD1 agrees at 7 bases. V lost 5 bases and J lost 8; bases outside the gene matches: 4. The CDR3 is 13 residues long. Germline lookup yields CDR1 SGHRS and CDR2 YFSETQ.

This clonotype was counted many times. Germline and junction disagree at one end, which may indicate a read error. This chain links TRBV5-1 with TRBJ2-3, with TRBD2 matching over 7 bases. The CDR3 is made up of 14 amino acids. CDR1 is SGHRS and CDR2 is YFSETQ in the germline V gene. In nucleotides, the CDR3 is TGTGCCAGCAGCTCCGGGGGGAGCACAGATACGCAGTATTTT. This gives the protein CASSSGGSTDTQYF. Using reference TRBV5-1 and TRBJ2-3 for the parts outside the CDR3, the full variable domain is KAGVTQTPRYLIKTRGQQVTLSCSPISGHRSVSWYQQTPGQGLQFLFEYFSETQRNKGNFPGRFSGRQFSNSRSEMNVSTLELGDSALYLCASSSGGSTDTQYFGPGTRLTVL.

The table lists this clonotype with a few counts. J is TRBJ2-1 and V is TRBV4-1; tentatively, D is TRBD1 (5 bases). Trimming removed 0 bases from V and 2 bases from J, with 20 bases in between. The CDR3 has 19 residues. The germline V gene has CDR1 MGHRA and CDR2 YSYEKL. The CDR3 reads CASSQEPQIVGQAYNEQFF. CDR3 coding DNA: TGCGCCAGCAGCCAAGAGCCTCAAATAGTTGGACAAGCCTACAATGAGCAGTTCTTC.

The rearrangement links TRBV5-1 to TRBJ2-7; TRBD2 is a possible D gene (6 bases). Germline values: CDR1 SGHRS, CDR2 YFSETQ. V was pared by 1 base and J by 3 bases, with 14 bases between. This CDR3 has 15 amino acids. The CDR3 DNA reads TGCGCCAGCAGCTTGTCGGGAGTCATTTTCTACGAGCAGTACTTC. It translates to CASSLSGVIFYEQYF. Together with reference TRBV5-1 and TRBJ2-7, the CDR3 gives the full variable domain: KAGVTQTPRYLIKTRGQQVTLSCSPISGHRSVSWYQQTPGQGLQFLFEYFSETQRNKGNFPGRFSGRQFSNSRSEMNVSTLELGDSALYLCASSLSGVIFYEQYFGPGTRLTVT.

The J gene is TRBJ2-1, the V gene TRBV6-6; 9 bases are shared with TRBD2. The CDR3 extends over 14 amino acids. Trimming took 3 bases from V and 7 from J; bases not matched to a gene: 4. Germline CDR1 and CDR2: MNHNY and SVGAGI (reference sequence). In DNA, the CDR3 is TGTGCCAGCAGTTATAGCCTAGCGGGGAATGAGCAGTTCTTC. This gives the protein CASSYSLAGNEQFF.

CDR3 sequence reads: CASRDSGTSGSNEQYF. The CDR3 DNA follows: TGTGCCAGCAGAGACTCCGGGACTAGCGGGAGCAATGAGCAGTACTTC. This sequence joins TRBV7-9 and TRBJ2-7; 14 bases match TRBD2. With V trimmed by 6 bases and J by 7 bases, 11 bases remained unmatched. From germline, CDR1 is SEHNR and CDR2 FQNEAQ (reference sequence). This CDR3 is built from 16 residues.

This clonotype was picked up a small number of times. The chain carries TRBV12-3 or TRBV12-4 and TRBJ2-3, with 7 bases lining up with TRBD1. The length of the CDR3 is 16 residues. V lost 9 bases, J lost 7 bases, and 19 bases stayed unmatched. This CDR3 reads CASTGRQGQNIYTQYF. CDR3 sequence (DNA): TGTGCCAGTACGGGACGACAGGGCCAAAACATATATACGCAGTATTTT.